This T cell receptor beta chain was recorded in a study of spatial heterogeneity in lung cancer. Overall study: The correlation between TCR transcript counts in tumor regions and a T cell module score from matched bulk RNA-seq was strong. Whole-study findings and limits: Estimated coverage of tumor T cells was about 7% for alpha and about 13% for beta chains. In tumors, expanded intratumoral alpha and beta TCR counts tracked mutation counts.

MiXCR, run by TCRdb on the 5' RACE reads, gives a single entry per CDR3 protein. The data contain under 2,000 distinct CDR3 sequences, 20% to 25% of them singletons. Looked up from germline, CDR1 is MNHEY and CDR2 is SMNVEV (reference sequence). CDR3 length: 15 residues. Trimming removed 6 bases from V and 2 bases from J; junction bases left unmatched: 6. As regards this clonotype: Its antigen is not identified.

Specified time point: sample taken at primary tumor resection. The donors comprised about 69 untreated early-stage non-small cell lung cancer patients. Unsorted whole RNA from tumor, nontumor lung or frozen PBMC underwent sequencing. The sequencing here drew on lung tumor tissue, taken at surgery. The sequence was obtained from a male donor with early-stage non-small cell lung cancer. The gene calls are TRBV27 and TRBJ2-3; TRBD2 agrees at 9 bases. In DNA form, the CDR3 reads TGTGCCAGCAGGGTAGCGGGAGACCCCACAGATACGCAGTATTTT. It codes for CASRVAGDPTDTQYF.